One and the same sample provided the 15 T cell receptor beta chains below, sequenced in a study of memory CD4+ T cells and cytomegalovirus serostatus. Generated by immunoSEQ multiplex PCR, the TCRdb table keeps only in-frame clones and is missing some. The sample comprises approximately 44,000 clones, 76% of which are singletons, and approximately 1.9% rests with the top ten. Single viable CD3+CD4+CD8-CD45RO+ cells were sorted as the memory CD4+ T cells. The sample comprised memory CD4+ T cells from blood. The source is an adult in good health and CMV-seronegative.

V usage is TRBV5-1 and J usage is TRBJ2-3; 10 bases match TRBD1. CDR3 length: 16 residues. J was trimmed by 4 bases and V by 0 bases; bases with no gene match: 5. Germline V gene data show CDR1 as SGHRS and CDR2 as YFSETQ. The DNA of the CDR3 is TGCGCCAGCAGCTTGGCCCGGACAGGGGGAGCAGATACGCAGTATTTT. This encodes CASSLARTGGADTQYF.

V is TRBV11-2 and J is TRBJ1-3; 7 bases are shared with TRBD1. Trimming at V came to 1 base and at J to 3 bases, leaving 3 bases not matched to a gene. The CDR3 contains 15 residues. Germline CDR1 reads SGHAT; CDR2 reads FQNNGV. In DNA form, the CDR3 reads TGTGCCAGCAGCTTAGGACAGGGATTTGGAAACACCATATATTTT. As protein: CASSLGQGFGNTIYF.

This chain uses TRBV7-8 with TRBJ1-2; 7 nucleotides line up with TRBD1. Germline-derived CDR1 and CDR2 are SGHVS and FQNEAQ. The CDR3 extends over 15 amino acids. The V and J ends lost 1 base and 4 bases, in that order; junction bases with no gene match: 6. CDR3 sequence (DNA): TGTGCCAGCAGCTTAGAGCTGACAGGGAGCTATGGCTACACCTTC. Its protein product is CASSLELTGSYGYTF.

A few counts support this clone. This rearrangement joins TRBV7-9 to TRBJ2-7, with TRBD1 identical over 8 bases. The J segment lost 2 bases and the V segment lost 5 bases, leaving 8 bases of the junction unmatched. The CDR3 covers 15 residues. Germline assignment: CDR1 SEHNR and CDR2 FQNEAQ (reference sequence). CDR3 coding DNA: TGTGCCAGCAGCCCACAGGCAGGGGGCGCCTACGAGCAGTACTTC. Translating it yields CASSPQAGGAYEQYF.

The chain combines TRBV2 with TRBJ2-1; 8 bases are a match to TRBD2. The germline gives CDR1 SNHLY, CDR2 FYNNEI. This CDR3 has 16 amino acids. Trimming at V came to 8 bases and at J to 7 bases, leaving 16 bases not matched to a gene. The CDR3 reads CASRPLSGGQRNEQFF. As DNA, the CDR3 is TGTGCCAGCCGACCCTTATCGGGGGGGCAAAGGAATGAGCAGTTCTTC. The entire variable domain, with the rest obtained from reference TRBV2 and TRBJ2-1, is as follows: EPEVTQTPSHQVTQMGQEVILRCVPISNHLYFYWYRQILGQKVEFLVSFYNNEISEKSEIFDDQFSVERPDGSNFTLKIRSTKLEDSAMYFCASRPLSGGQRNEQFFGPGTRLTVL.

The rearrangement joins TRBV29-1 to TRBJ2-7; 10 bases align to TRBD1. Unmatched junction bases numbered 5, after V lost 6 bases and J lost 6 bases. Germline CDR1 reads SQVTM; CDR2 reads ANQGSEA. The CDR3 extends over 12 amino acids. The CDR3 sequence is CSVDRGTAEQYF. CDR3 nucleotides: TGCAGCGTGGACAGGGGGACTGCCGAGCAGTACTTC.

The V gene is TRBV28, the J gene TRBJ2-4; possible D gene TRBD1, 6 bases. Germline loops: CDR1 MDHEN, CDR2 SYDVKM. V shed 5 bases and J shed 6 bases, with 11 bases lying between them. CDR3 length equals 13 residues. CDR3 region: CASSPMDRNIQYF. CDR3 nucleotides: TGTGCCAGCAGTCCAATGGACAGAAACATTCAGTACTTC.

V gene TRBV6-5 combines with J gene TRBJ1-5; D might be TRBD1 (5 bases). The V end lost 5 bases, the J end lost 7 bases, and 18 bases lay between the germline ends. This CDR3 has 15 residues. Germline V lookup: CDR1 MNHEY, CDR2 SVGAGI. CDR3 bases: TGTGCCAGCAGTCCTAGTGGGGGGTTCGACCAGCCCCAGCATTTT. Residues: CASSPSGGFDQPQHF.

This chain uses TRBV7-6 with TRBJ2-3; 7 nucleotides align to TRBD1. The CDR3 sequence is 15 residues long. The germline CDR1 and CDR2 sequences are SGHVS and FNYEAQ. V dropped 3 bases and J dropped 4; count of bases not matched to a gene: 7. CDR3 DNA sequence: TGTGCCAGCAGCTTCACAGGGGATTATGCAGATACGCAGTATTTT. This gives the protein CASSFTGDYADTQYF.

The chain recombines TRBV5-5 with TRBJ2-1; 11 bases match TRBD1. CDR3 length: 16 amino acids. Losses at the gene ends were 3 bases for V and 4 bases for J; bases not matched to a gene: 6. Germline-derived CDR1 and CDR2 are SGHKS and YYEKEE (reference sequence). In DNA form, the CDR3 reads TGTGCCAGCAGCTCCAGGACAGGGGGCGCTTACAATGAGCAGTTCTTC. This codes for CASSSRTGGAYNEQFF.

The chain couples TRBV6-1 to TRBJ1-6, with no clear D. This CDR3 is 15 amino acids long. The V gene lost 3 bases and the J gene lost 10 bases, with 16 bases spanning the gap. Germline V gives CDR1 MNHNS, CDR2 SASEGT. The CDR3 loop reads CASSESWGLTSPLHF. CDR3 nucleotides: TGTGCCAGCAGTGAGAGTTGGGGTTTGACATCACCCCTCCACTTT.

This chain links TRBV7-2 with TRBJ1-5; D ambiguous. CDR1 and CDR2 (germline): SGHTA, FQGNSA. The germline V and J ends were trimmed by 1 base and 3 bases, with 10 bases remaining between them. This CDR3 is 15 amino acids long. The CDR3 DNA is TGTGCCAGCAGCTTAGTAGCTGGGGTCAATCAGCCCCAGCATTTT. This codes for CASSLVAGVNQPQHF.

The chain joins TRBV6-6 to TRBJ2-7; D remains unclear. Germline V gene data show CDR1 as MNHNY and CDR2 as SVGAGI (reference sequence). This CDR3 is built from 14 residues. V shed 6 bases and J shed 4 bases, with 16 bases lying between them. CDR3 amino acids: CASRFSDSRYEQYF. In DNA form, the CDR3 reads TGTGCCAGCAGATTCTCGGATTCCCGTTACGAGCAGTACTTC.

The chain uses TRBV28 and TRBJ1-6, with TRBD1 matching 9 bases. CDR1 and CDR2 (germline): MDHEN, SYDVKM. V lost 8 bases and J lost 7; bases outside the gene matches: 12. The length of the CDR3 is 16 residues. CDR3: CASAPRGQGLNSPLHF. The CDR3, as DNA: TGTGCCAGCGCCCCCCGGGGACAGGGACTAAATTCACCCCTCCACTTT. The whole variable domain, filled in from reference TRBV28 and TRBJ1-6, reads DVKVTQSSRYLVKRTGEKVFLECVQDMDHENMFWYRQDPGLGLRLIYFSYDVKMKEKGDIPEGYSVSREKKERFSLILESASTNQTSMYLCASAPRGQGLNSPLHFGNGTRLTVT.

The chain combines TRBV7-9 with TRBJ1-6, with D perhaps TRBD1 (5 bases). Germline V gene sequence: CDR1 SEHNR, CDR2 FQNEAQ (reference sequence). Trimming stripped 1 base from V and 5 bases from J, with 9 bases between. The CDR3 has 15 amino acids. For the CDR3, the DNA is TGTGCCAGCAGCTTAGGGGACGGGAATAATTCACCCCTCCACTTT. Translated, it gives CASSLGDGNNSPLHF. The whole variable domain, filled in from reference TRBV7-9 and TRBJ1-6, reads DTGVSQNPRHKITKRGQNVTFRCDPISEHNRLYWYRQTLGQGPEFLTYFQNEAQLEKSRLLSDRFSAERPKGSFSTLEIQRTEQGDSAMYLCASSLGDGNNSPLHFGNGTRLTVT.